This T cell receptor beta chain was captured by sequencing in a study of T cell changes during pregnancy in multiple sclerosis. Germline-derived CDR1 and CDR2 are SGHRS and YFSETQ. Trimming removed 0 bases at V and 5 bases at J, with 8 bases between. This CDR3 comprises 13 residues. Generated by immunoSEQ multiplex PCR, the TCRdb table keeps only in-frame clones and is missing some. The table shows 100,000 to 110,000 clones, with roughly 90% occurring only once. Notes on this clone: The same CDR3 arises from other DNA sequences in this sample as well.

The chain is built from TRBV5-1 and TRBJ1-1; the D is unclear. Sequenced material: peripheral blood, taken after pregnancy. The sequence derives from a female donor with multiple sclerosis, enrolled in a pregnancy study. This chain's CDR3 is CASSLAPGTEAFF. CDR3 DNA: TGCGCCAGCAGCTTGGCCCCGGGGACTGAAGCTTTCTTT.